The 4 T cell receptor beta chains below were found in one sample sequenced in a study of neurological immune-mediated disorders. From the 5' RACE reads, TCRdb called clonotypes with MiXCR, one entry per CDR3 protein. Of about 44,000 distinct CDR3 sequences in the sample, 20% to 25% are singletons; the top ten hold almost 4.5%. Time point denoted: technical triplicate 3. The material sequenced was PBMCs. The receptors come from a man in his sixties with HTLV-1-associated myelopathy (HAM/TSP).

This clonotype has at least ten counts. The chain links TRBV20-1 to TRBJ2-5, with 7 bases identical to TRBD2. The CDR3 loop spans 15 amino acids. V lost 6 bases and J lost 5; bases outside the gene matches: 15. Germline lookup yields CDR1 DFQATT and CDR2 SNEGSKA (reference sequence). CDR3 sequence (DNA): TGCAGTGCACCCATCCCGGGGCAGGGAGGGGAGACCCAGTACTTC. Its protein is CSAPIPGQGGETQYF.

This clonotype came up many times. V gene TRBV4-2 combines with J gene TRBJ1-2; D is unresolved. Germline V gives CDR1 LGHNA, CDR2 YNFKEQ. With 1 base removed from V and 2 bases from J, the gap between germline ends came to 11 bases. CDR3 length: 15 amino acids. The CDR3 loop is CASSQAEGQNYGYTF. DNA of the CDR3: TGTGCCAGCAGCCAAGCAGAGGGTCAGAACTATGGCTACACCTTC.

The chain employs TRBV4-2 and TRBJ2-1, with 10 bases fitting TRBD2. This CDR3 is 15 amino acids long. Per the germline V gene, CDR1 is LGHNA and CDR2 is YNFKEQ. V trimming: 1 base; J trimming: 5 bases; junction bases outside the gene matches: 2. The chain's CDR3 is CASSQVLAGNNEQFF. The CDR3 nucleotides are TGTGCCAGCAGCCAAGTACTAGCGGGGAACAATGAGCAGTTCTTC.

This clonotype was counted at least ten times. Here the CDR3 reads CASSRPGSTEAFF. CDR3 nucleotide sequence: TGTGCCAGCAGTCGACCAGGGAGCACTGAAGCTTTCTTT. V gene TRBV28 combines with J gene TRBJ1-1, with a weak D call TRBD1 (5 bases). V was trimmed by 5 bases and J by 4 bases, leaving 11 bases between them. CDR3 length: 13 amino acids. The germline V gene has CDR1 MDHEN and CDR2 SYDVKM. The whole variable domain, filled in from reference TRBV28 and TRBJ1-1, reads DVKVTQSSRYLVKRTGEKVFLECVQDMDHENMFWYRQDPGLGLRLIYFSYDVKMKEKGDIPEGYSVSREKKERFSLILESASTNQTSMYLCASSRPGSTEAFFGQGTRLTVV.